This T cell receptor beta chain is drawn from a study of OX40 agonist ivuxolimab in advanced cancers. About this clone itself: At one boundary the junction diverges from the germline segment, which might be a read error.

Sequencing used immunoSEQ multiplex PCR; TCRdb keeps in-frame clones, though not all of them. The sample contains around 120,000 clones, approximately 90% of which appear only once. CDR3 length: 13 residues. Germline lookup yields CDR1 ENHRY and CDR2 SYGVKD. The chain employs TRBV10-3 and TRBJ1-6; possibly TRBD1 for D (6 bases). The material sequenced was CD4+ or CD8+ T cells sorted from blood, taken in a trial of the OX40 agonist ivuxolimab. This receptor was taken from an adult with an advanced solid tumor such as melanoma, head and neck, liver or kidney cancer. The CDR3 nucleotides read TGTGCCTTCAGGGGCCGGTTAGATTCACCCCTCCACTTT. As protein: CAFRGRLDSPLHF.